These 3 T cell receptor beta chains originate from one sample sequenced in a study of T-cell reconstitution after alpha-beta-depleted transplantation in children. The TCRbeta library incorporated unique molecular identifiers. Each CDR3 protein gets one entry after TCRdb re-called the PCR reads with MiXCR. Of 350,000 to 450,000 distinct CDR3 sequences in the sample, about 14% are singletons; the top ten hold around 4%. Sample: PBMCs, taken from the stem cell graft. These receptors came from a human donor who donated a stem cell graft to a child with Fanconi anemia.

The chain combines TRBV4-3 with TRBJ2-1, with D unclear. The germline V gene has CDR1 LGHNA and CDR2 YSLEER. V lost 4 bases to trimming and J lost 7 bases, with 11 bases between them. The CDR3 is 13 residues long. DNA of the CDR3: TGCGCCAGCAGCCCCCTTGACCGGAATGAGCAGTTCTTC. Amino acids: CASSPLDRNEQFF.

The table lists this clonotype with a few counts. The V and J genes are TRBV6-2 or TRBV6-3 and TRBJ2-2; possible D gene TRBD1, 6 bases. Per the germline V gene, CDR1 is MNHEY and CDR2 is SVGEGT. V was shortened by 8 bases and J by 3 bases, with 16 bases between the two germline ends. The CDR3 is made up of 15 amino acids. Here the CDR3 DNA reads TGTGCCAGCCTCACAGGGCCAGGTGACACCGGGGAGCTGTTTTTT. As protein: CASLTGPGDTGELFF.

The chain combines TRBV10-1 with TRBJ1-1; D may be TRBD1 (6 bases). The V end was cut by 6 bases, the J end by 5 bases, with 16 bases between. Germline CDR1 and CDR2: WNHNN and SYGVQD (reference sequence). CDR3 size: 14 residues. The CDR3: CASSETGEATEAFF. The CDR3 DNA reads TGCGCCAGCAGCGAGACAGGTGAGGCGACTGAAGCTTTCTTT.